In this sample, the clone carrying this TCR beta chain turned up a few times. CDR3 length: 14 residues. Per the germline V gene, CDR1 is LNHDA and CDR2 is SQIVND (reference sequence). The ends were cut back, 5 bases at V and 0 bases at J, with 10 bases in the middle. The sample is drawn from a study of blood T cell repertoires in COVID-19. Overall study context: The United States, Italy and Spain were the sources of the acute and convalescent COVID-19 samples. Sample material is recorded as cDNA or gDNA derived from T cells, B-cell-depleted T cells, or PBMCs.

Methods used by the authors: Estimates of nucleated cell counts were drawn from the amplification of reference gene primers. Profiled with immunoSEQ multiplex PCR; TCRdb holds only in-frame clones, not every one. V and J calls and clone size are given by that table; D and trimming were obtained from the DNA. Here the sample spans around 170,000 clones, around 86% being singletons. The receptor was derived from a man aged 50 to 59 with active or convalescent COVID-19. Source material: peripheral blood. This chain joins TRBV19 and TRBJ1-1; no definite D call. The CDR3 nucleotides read TGTGCCAGTAGTGGCGGTCCAATGAACACTGAAGCTTTCTTT. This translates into CASSGGPMNTEAFF.